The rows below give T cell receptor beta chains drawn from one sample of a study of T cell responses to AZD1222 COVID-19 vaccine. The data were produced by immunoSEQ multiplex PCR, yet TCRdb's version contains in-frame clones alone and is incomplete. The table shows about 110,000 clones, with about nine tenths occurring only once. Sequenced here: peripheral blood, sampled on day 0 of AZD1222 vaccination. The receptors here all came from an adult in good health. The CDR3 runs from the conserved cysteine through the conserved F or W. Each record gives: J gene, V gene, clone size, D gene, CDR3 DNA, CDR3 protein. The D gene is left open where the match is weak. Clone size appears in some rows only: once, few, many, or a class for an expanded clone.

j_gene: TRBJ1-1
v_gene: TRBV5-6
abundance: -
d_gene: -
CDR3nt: TGTGCCAGCAGCTTGGGTCCCCAGGTTCTCTTT
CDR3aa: CASSLGPQVLF

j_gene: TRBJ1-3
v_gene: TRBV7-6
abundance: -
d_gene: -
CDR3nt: TGTGCCAGCAGCTTAGTCGGGGAGGCAGGAAACACCATATATTTT
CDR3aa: CASSLVGEAGNTIYF

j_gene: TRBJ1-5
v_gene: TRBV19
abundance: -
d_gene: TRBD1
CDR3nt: TGTGCCAGTAACGGAGGGACAGCTAATCAGCCCCAGCATTTT
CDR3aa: CASNGGTANQPQHF

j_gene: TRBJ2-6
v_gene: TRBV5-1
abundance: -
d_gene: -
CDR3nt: TGCGCCAGCAGCTTAGAGGGAATCTCTGGGGCCAACGTCCTGACTTTC
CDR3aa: CASSLEGISGANVLTF

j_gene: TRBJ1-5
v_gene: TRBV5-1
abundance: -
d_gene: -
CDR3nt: TGCGCCAGCAGCTTGGAGGGGGTTGGTCAGCCCCAGCATTTT
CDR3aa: CASSLEGVGQPQHF

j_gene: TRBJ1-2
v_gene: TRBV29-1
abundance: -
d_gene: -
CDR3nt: TGCAGCGTTGCCGGGACGAAGAACTATGGCTACACCTTC
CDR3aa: CSVAGTKNYGYTF

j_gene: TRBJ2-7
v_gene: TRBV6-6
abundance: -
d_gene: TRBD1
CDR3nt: TGTGCCAGCAGTCAAGGCCGACAGGGTTTCACCTACGAGCAGTACTTC
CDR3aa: CASSQGRQGFTYEQYF

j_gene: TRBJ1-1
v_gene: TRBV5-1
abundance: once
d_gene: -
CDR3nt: TGCGCCAGCAGCTTGGGCGTATCTATGGGCACTGAAGCTTTCTTT
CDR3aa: CASSLGVSMGTEAFF

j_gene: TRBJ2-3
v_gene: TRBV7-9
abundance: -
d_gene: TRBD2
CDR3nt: TGTGCCAGCAGCCGTGGGACTAGCGGGATAAGGGGGGAAGATACGCAGTATTTT
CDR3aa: CASSRGTSGIRGEDTQYF

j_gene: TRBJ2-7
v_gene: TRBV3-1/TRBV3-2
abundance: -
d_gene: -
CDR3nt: TGTGCCAGCAGCCAAGGACGATCCTACGAGCAGTACTTC
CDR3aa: CASSQGRSYEQYF

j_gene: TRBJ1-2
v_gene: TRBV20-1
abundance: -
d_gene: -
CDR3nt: TGCAGTGTTTCCCGGGTGGGTGGCTACACCTTC
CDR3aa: CSVSRVGGYTF

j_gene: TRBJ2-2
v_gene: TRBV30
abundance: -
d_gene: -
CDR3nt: TGTGCCTGGAGTTACACCGGGGAGCTGTTTTTT
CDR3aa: CAWSYTGELFF

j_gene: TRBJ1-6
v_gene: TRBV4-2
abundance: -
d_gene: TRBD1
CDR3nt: TGTGCCAGCAGCTACGGACAGGGTTTGAATTCACCCCTCCACTTT
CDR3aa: CASSYGQGLNSPLHF

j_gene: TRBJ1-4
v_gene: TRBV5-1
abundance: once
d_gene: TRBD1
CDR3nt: TGCGCCAGCAGCTCCGGTACCACAGGGGGGGAAAAACTGTTTTTT
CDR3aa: CASSSGTTGGEKLFF

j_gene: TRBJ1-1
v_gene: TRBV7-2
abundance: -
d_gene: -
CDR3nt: TGTGCCAGCAGCTTAATGGGGACGGAGAACACTGAAGCTTTCTTT
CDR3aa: CASSLMGTENTEAFF

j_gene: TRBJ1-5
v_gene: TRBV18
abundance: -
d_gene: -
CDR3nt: TGTGCCAGCTCACCACCGCGGGACATCAATCAGCCCCAGCATTTT
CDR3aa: CASSPPRDINQPQHF

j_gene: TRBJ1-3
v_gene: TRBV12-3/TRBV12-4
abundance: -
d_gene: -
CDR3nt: TGTGCCAGCAGAACTACTGGAAACACCATATATTTT
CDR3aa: CASRTTGNTIYF

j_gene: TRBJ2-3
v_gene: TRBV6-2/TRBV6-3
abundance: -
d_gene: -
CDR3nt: TGTGCCAGCAGTTACGGGGAGCTTAGCACAGATACGCAGTATTTT
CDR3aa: CASSYGELSTDTQYF

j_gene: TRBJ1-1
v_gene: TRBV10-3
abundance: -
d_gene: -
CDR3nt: TGTGCCATCATGCAGAGCACTGAAGCTTTCTTT
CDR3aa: CAIMQSTEAFF

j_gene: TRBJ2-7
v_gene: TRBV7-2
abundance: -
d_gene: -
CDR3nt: TGTGCCAGCAGCTCGTCCAGCCATGCATCATACGAGCAGTACTTC
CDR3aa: CASSSSSHASYEQYF

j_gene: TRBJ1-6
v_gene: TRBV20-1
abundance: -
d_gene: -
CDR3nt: TGCAGTGCTAGTCTACTGACAGGACTCTATAATTCACCCCTCCACTTT
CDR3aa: CSASLLTGLYNSPLHF

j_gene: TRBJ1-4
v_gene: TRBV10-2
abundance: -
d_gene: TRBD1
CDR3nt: TGCGCCAGCAGTTCAGGACAGGGAGCTCCATCTAATGAAAAACTGTTTTTT
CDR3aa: CASSSGQGAPSNEKLFF

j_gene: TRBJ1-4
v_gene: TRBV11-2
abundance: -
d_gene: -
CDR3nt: TGTGCCAGCAGCCGGGGCCTCGGCGAAAAACTGTTTTTT
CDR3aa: CASSRGLGEKLFF

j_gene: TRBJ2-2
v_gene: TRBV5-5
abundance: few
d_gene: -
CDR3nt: TGTGCCAGCAGCGAAGGCAACACAGGGCCCGGGGAGCTGTTTTTT
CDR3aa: CASSEGNTGPGELFF

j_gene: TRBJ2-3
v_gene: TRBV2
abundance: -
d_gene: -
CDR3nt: TGTGCCAGCAGTGAACAAGAAGATACGCAGTATTTT
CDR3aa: CASSEQEDTQYF

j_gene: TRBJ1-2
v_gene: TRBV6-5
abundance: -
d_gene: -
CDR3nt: TGTGCCAGCAGTTTAGGGCAGAACTATGGCTACACCTTC
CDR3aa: CASSLGQNYGYTF

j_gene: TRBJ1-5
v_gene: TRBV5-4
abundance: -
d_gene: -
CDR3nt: TGTGCCAGCAGCTTGAACAGCAATCAGCCCCAGCATTTT
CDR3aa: CASSLNSNQPQHF

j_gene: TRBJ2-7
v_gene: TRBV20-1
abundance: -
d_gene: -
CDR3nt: TGCAGTGCTGCCGGGGCCTACGAGCAGTACTTC
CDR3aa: CSAAGAYEQYF

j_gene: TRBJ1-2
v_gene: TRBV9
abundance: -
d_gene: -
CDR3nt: TGTGCCAGCAGCGTAGCCCTGCTGGGGCTAAACTATGGCTACACCTTC
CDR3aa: CASSVALLGLNYGYTF

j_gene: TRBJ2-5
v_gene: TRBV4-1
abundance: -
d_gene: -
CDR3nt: TGCGCCAGCAGCCATGGTTTGGCGGGCCTCAGGGAGGAGACCCAGTACTTC
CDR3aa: CASSHGLAGLREETQYF

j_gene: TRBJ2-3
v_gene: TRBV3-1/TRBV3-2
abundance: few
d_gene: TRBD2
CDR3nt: TGTGCCAGCAGCCAAGGACTAGCGGCCAGCACAGATACGCAGTATTTT
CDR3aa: CASSQGLAASTDTQYF

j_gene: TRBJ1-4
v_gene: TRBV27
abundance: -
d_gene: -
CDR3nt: TGTGCCAGCACTTGGGATTGGATCGATGAAAAACTGTTTTTT
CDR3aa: CASTWDWIDEKLFF

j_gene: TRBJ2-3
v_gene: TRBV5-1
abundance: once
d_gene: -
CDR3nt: TGCGCCAGCAGCTTGGACAACACAGATACGCAGTATTTT
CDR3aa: CASSLDNTDTQYF